Following are 27 T cell receptor beta chains from one sample sequenced in a study of human T cells and chemical hapten exposure. Time point specified: patch test 2, 6 weeks after DPC sensitization. As to treatment: therapeutic diphenylcyclopropenone sensitization with weekly scalp DPC. TCRdb re-called the RACE reads with MiXCR, one entry per CDR3 protein. This table holds about 380,000 distinct CDR3 sequences, about 6% found once. Sequencing was performed on whole blood, taken in connection with sensitization to the hapten diphenylcyclopropenone (DPC). These receptors came from a woman aged 18-29 years with alopecia areata. Some clones in this sample may be carry-over from other donors' samples.

This clonotype was counted only a few times. The V and J genes are TRBV6-6 and TRBJ2-2, with no clear D. Trimming took 2 bases from V and 4 from J, leaving 17 bases between them. CDR3 length equals 17 residues. Looked up from germline, CDR1 is MNHNY and CDR2 is SVGAGI (reference sequence). CDR3 DNA: TGTGCCAGCAGTTACCCGCGCGATTGGGAAGTCACCGGGGAGCTGTTTTTT. Translation gives CASSYPRDWEVTGELFF.

In this sample, this clonotype turned up a few times. J is TRBJ1-5 and V is TRBV18; possible D gene TRBD1, 5 bases. CDR3 length: 15 residues. Trimming removed 4 bases at V and 5 bases at J, with 15 bases between. Germline CDR1 reads KGHSH; CDR2 reads LQKENI. The CDR3, as DNA: TGTGCCAGCTCACGACAGTCCCCTCCCCATCAGCCCCAGCATTTT. This gives the protein CASSRQSPPHQPQHF.

The genes are TRBV7-6 and TRBJ2-3; 9 bases match TRBD2. J was trimmed by 2 bases and V by 0 bases; bases with no gene match: 15. In germline, CDR1 is SGHVS, CDR2 FNYEAQ. The CDR3 runs to 20 residues. For the CDR3, the DNA is TGTGCCAGCAGCTTAGCGTCCAGCGGGGGGCCCGGATGGAACACAGATACGCAGTATTTT. Protein: CASSLASSGGPGWNTDTQYF.

The J gene is TRBJ1-2, the V gene TRBV28, with TRBD1 matching 9 bases. CDR1 is MDHEN, CDR2 SYDVKM, per germline. The CDR3 contains 13 residues. V lost 10 bases, J lost 4 bases, and 7 bases stayed unmatched. The CDR3 DNA reads as TGTGCCACGGAAACAGGGGGCGCCTATGGCTACACCTTC. Its protein product is CATETGGAYGYTF.

This clonotype has more than one count but fewer than ten. The chain recombines TRBV20-1 with TRBJ1-1, with D unclear. CDR3 length equals 11 residues. The germline V gene has CDR1 DFQATT and CDR2 SNEGSKA (reference sequence). With 8 bases removed from V and 1 base from J, the gap between germline ends came to 8 bases. The CDR3: CSTTPNTEAFF. DNA for the CDR3: TGCAGTACTACCCCGAACACTGAAGCTTTCTTT.

This chain connects TRBV3-1 to TRBJ1-2, with D possibly being TRBD1 (5 bases). Germline V lookup: CDR1 LGHDT, CDR2 YNNKEL (reference sequence). The germline V and J ends were trimmed by 3 bases and 3 bases, with 11 bases remaining between them. This CDR3 contains 14 residues. The CDR3 loop reads CASSHGAGDYGYTF. The CDR3 DNA reads as TGTGCCAGCAGCCATGGGGCGGGGGACTATGGCTACACCTTC.

V usage is TRBV11-1 and J usage is TRBJ2-3, with no clear D. The CDR3 has 16 amino acids. Per germline, CDR1 SGHAT and CDR2 FQDESV (reference sequence). V was pared by 5 bases and J by 0 bases, with 15 bases between. The CDR3 loop reads CASSPFRRSSTDTQYF. The CDR3 nucleotides are TGTGCCAGCAGCCCCTTCCGGCGGAGCAGCACAGATACGCAGTATTTT.

The V gene is TRBV7-3, the J gene TRBJ2-1; D is perhaps TRBD2 (5 bases). Germline V gives CDR1 SGHTA, CDR2 FQGTGA. This CDR3 has 14 residues. The V gene lost 0 bases and the J gene lost 4 bases, with 7 bases spanning the gap. CDR3 nucleotides: TGTGCCAGCAGCTTAACTCGGGGATACAATGAGCAGTTCTTC. This gives the protein CASSLTRGYNEQFF.

This clonotype was recorded many times. The genes are TRBV5-4 and TRBJ2-5; possible D gene TRBD2, 6 bases. Germline V CDR1 and CDR2: SGHNT, YYREEE (reference sequence). The CDR3 is 13 amino acids. V shed 2 bases and J shed 5 bases, with 10 bases lying between them. CDR3 in amino acids: CASSFWGVETQYF. CDR3 DNA: TGTGCCAGCAGCTTTTGGGGGGTGGAGACCCAGTACTTC.

This clonotype appeared many times. This chain connects TRBV5-6 to TRBJ1-6, with no clear D. V was pared by 0 bases and J by 8 bases, with 6 bases between. The CDR3 has 13 residues. CDR1 is SGHDT, CDR2 YYEEEE, per germline. CDR3: CASSLALDSPLHF. As DNA, the CDR3 is TGTGCCAGCAGCTTGGCGTTGGATTCACCCCTCCACTTT.

The chain recombines TRBV6-2 or TRBV6-3 with TRBJ1-3; unclear D gene. The V gene lost 0 bases and the J gene lost 0 bases, with 9 bases spanning the gap. Germline CDR1 is MNHEY and CDR2 is SVGEGT. The CDR3 consists of 16 residues. In nucleotides, the CDR3 is TGTGCCAGCAGTTACTCTGCGGTTCGCTCTGGAAACACCATATATTTT. This codes for CASSYSAVRSGNTIYF.

This clonotype was observed many times. The V gene is TRBV7-2, the J gene TRBJ2-3; D unresolved. The CDR3 extends over 15 amino acids. Germline CDR1 reads SGHTA; CDR2 reads FQGNSA. The V end was cut by 6 bases, the J end by 0 bases, with 13 bases between. In DNA, the CDR3 is TGTGCCAGCAGATCCGGGTTGACTAGCACAGATACGCAGTATTTT. Translation gives CASRSGLTSTDTQYF.

This clonotype turned up a few times. The rearrangement links TRBV7-8 to TRBJ1-2, with D possibly TRBD1 on 6 matching bases. The CDR3 contains 12 residues. Germline-derived CDR1 and CDR2 are SGHVS and FQNEAQ. As DNA, the CDR3 is TGTGCTACCACAGGGTTTAATGATGGCTACACCTTC. This translates into CATTGFNDGYTF. Based on the CDR3 plus reference TRBV7-8 and TRBJ1-2, the full variable domain is GAGVSQSPRYKVAKRGQDVALRCDPISGHVSLFWYQQALGQGPEFLTYFQNEAQLDKSGLPSDRFFAERPEGSVSTLKIQRTQQEDSAVYLCATTGFNDGYTFGSGTRLTVV.

V is TRBV20-1 and J is TRBJ2-4; D ambiguous. This CDR3 is built from 13 residues. Germline CDR1 is DFQATT and CDR2 is SNEGSKA (reference sequence). Trimming removed 5 bases at V and 7 bases at J, with 15 bases between. The CDR3 spells CSAPAFGANIQYF. In DNA form, the CDR3 reads TGCAGTGCTCCCGCCTTTGGAGCGAACATTCAGTACTTC.

This clonotype was observed many times. The CDR3 nucleotides are TGTGCCAGCAGTGGAGGGAGTGTCTACGAGCAGTACTTC. This translates into CASSGGSVYEQYF. V gene TRBV27 combines with J gene TRBJ2-7; D might be TRBD2 (6 bases). This CDR3 contains 13 residues. Germline CDR1 and CDR2: MNHEY and SMNVEV (reference sequence). V was trimmed by 5 bases and J by 3 bases, leaving 11 bases between them.

The chain recombines TRBV18 with TRBJ1-1; D is unclear. CDR3 size: 13 residues. V was pared by 0 bases and J by 10 bases, with 12 bases between. The germline CDR1 and CDR2 sequences are KGHSH and LQKENI. This CDR3 is CASSPPQRRPAFF. The CDR3 nucleotides are TGTGCCAGCTCACCACCGCAGAGACGCCCAGCTTTCTTT. The full variable domain, in which reference TRBV18 and TRBJ1-1 provide the parts outside the CDR3, is NAGVMQNPRHLVRRRGQEARLRCSPMKGHSHVYWYRQLPEEGLKFMVYLQKENIIDESGMPKERFSAEFPKEGPSILRIQQVVRGDSAAYFCASSPPQRRPAFFGQGTRLTVV.

This clonotype was recorded once. This sequence joins TRBV12-5 and TRBJ2-1; D possibly corresponds to TRBD1 (6 bases). This CDR3 is 13 amino acids long. The ends were cut back, 5 bases at V and 13 bases at J, with 18 bases in the middle. CDR1 is LGHNT and CDR2 is FRNRAP in the germline V gene. DNA of the CDR3: TGTGCTAGTGGTCACCTAGACAGGCCCCTCCAGTTCTTC. Its protein product is CASGHLDRPLQFF.

The chain couples TRBV6-2 or TRBV6-3 to TRBJ2-3; D is perhaps TRBD1 or TRBD2 (5 bases each). CDR1 and CDR2 from the germline V gene are MNHEY and SVGEGT. With 7 bases removed from V and 6 bases from J, the gap between germline ends came to 23 bases. This CDR3 is built from 16 residues. The CDR3 sequence: CASTQRTIPEGDTQYF. The DNA for the CDR3 is TGTGCCAGCACCCAAAGGACCATCCCAGAGGGGGATACGCAGTATTTT.

V gene TRBV4-3 combines with J gene TRBJ2-3; D possibly uses TRBD1 or TRBD2 (5 bases each). The germline CDR1 and CDR2 sequences are LGHNA and YSLEER. Trimming stripped 0 bases from V and 5 bases from J, with 9 bases between. This CDR3 is built from 14 residues. Here the CDR3 DNA reads TGCGCCAGCAGCCAAGATCTGGGGGAAGATACGCAGTATTTT. Translating gives CASSQDLGEDTQYF.

This clonotype was found many times. The chain joins TRBV27 to TRBJ1-2, with TRBD1 identical over 7 bases. This CDR3 comprises 15 residues. CDR1 and CDR2 (germline): MNHEY, SMNVEV (reference sequence). After removal of 4 bases from V and 6 bases from J, the junction contained 11 bases not matched to a gene. CDR3 DNA sequence: TGTGCCAGCAGTTCACTGGGGACAGCGGCAGATGGCTACACCTTC. Translating gives CASSSLGTAADGYTF.

This clonotype was found a few times. J is TRBJ1-1 and V is TRBV9; D not certain. Trimming cost V 4 bases and J 0 bases, with 10 bases left between them. The CDR3 has 14 amino acids. Germline V gene sequence: CDR1 SGDLS, CDR2 YYNGEE. CDR3: CASSKHTLNTEAFF. The CDR3 nucleotides read TGTGCCAGCAGCAAACATACACTGAACACTGAAGCTTTCTTT.

This clonotype came up a few times. The chain joins TRBV4-3 to TRBJ1-2, with unresolved D. V was shortened by 0 bases and J by 2 bases, with 7 bases between the two germline ends. CDR3 length: 14 residues. Per germline, CDR1 LGHNA and CDR2 YSLEER. CDR3 in DNA: TGCGCCAGCAGCCAAGAAACAGCGAACTATGGCTACACCTTC. Amino acid sequence: CASSQETANYGYTF.

This clonotype turned up a few times. The chain uses TRBV6-2 or TRBV6-3 and TRBJ2-3; no reliable D call. The germline V gene encodes CDR1 MNHEY and CDR2 SVGEGT. Trimming left V 5 bases short and J 9 bases short, with 15 bases between. This CDR3 has 13 residues. In DNA form, the CDR3 reads TGTGCCAGCAGTCTTCAGGACGGGTTGACGCAGTATTTT. Amino acid sequence: CASSLQDGLTQYF.

This chain links TRBV27 with TRBJ1-2; possible D gene TRBD1, 6 bases. The V end was cut by 7 bases, the J end by 0 bases, with 9 bases between. CDR3 length: 13 residues. CDR1 is MNHEY and CDR2 is SMNVEV in the germline V gene (reference sequence). This CDR3 is CASTTGTNYGYTF. The CDR3 nucleotides are TGTGCCAGCACGACAGGAACTAACTATGGCTACACCTTC.

The chain joins TRBV7-2 to TRBJ2-1; 7 bases align to TRBD2. After removal of 1 base from V and 9 bases from J, the junction contained 12 bases not matched to a gene. This CDR3 has 16 amino acids. CDR1 is SGHTA, CDR2 FQGNSA, per germline. The CDR3 loop reads CASSLGGVAGTGEQFF. DNA for the CDR3: TGTGCCAGCAGCTTAGGCGGAGTAGCGGGTACGGGTGAGCAGTTCTTC.

The chain has TRBV5-1 and TRBJ2-5, with a tentative D call TRBD2 (6 bases). The V end lost 1 base, the J end lost 5 bases, and 12 bases lay between the germline ends. The length of the CDR3 is 14 residues. Germline CDR1 and CDR2: SGHRS and YFSETQ. CDR3 loop: CASSLIAVWETQYF. Here the CDR3 DNA reads TGCGCCAGCAGCTTGATAGCGGTTTGGGAGACCCAGTACTTC.

In its sample, this clonotype was seen many times. The V gene is TRBV10-3, the J gene TRBJ2-7, with D unclear. The length of the CDR3 is 15 residues. CDR1 and CDR2 from the germline V gene are ENHRY and SYGVKD. Trimming pared 4 bases from V and 0 bases from J, leaving 13 bases between. The CDR3 loop reads CAISGHDKSSYEQYF. CDR3 sequence (DNA): TGTGCCATCAGTGGTCATGACAAGAGCTCCTACGAGCAGTACTTC.